Sequencing of this TCR beta chain was carried out in a study of cytomegalovirus exposure and HLA in healthy donors. The study ran its PCR with 60 Vbeta and 13 Jbeta primers. This table comes from immunoSEQ multiplex PCR, and its TCRdb copy is limited to in-frame clones, with some not included. The sample carries about 130,000 clones, about 80% recorded once. The CDR3 runs to 16 residues. J was trimmed by 4 bases and V by 2 bases; bases with no gene match: 8. The germline CDR1 and CDR2 sequences are MNHNY and SVGAGI (reference sequence). In its sample, this clone was seen once. The TCR was taken from a man aged 35 to 55 in good health and CMV-seropositive. The rearrangement joins TRBV6-6 to TRBJ1-1, with 9 bases that match TRBD1. The sample taken for sequencing was PBMCs. CDR3 DNA sequence: TGTGCCAGCAGTTACGGACAGGGGAATTTAGGCACTGAAGCTTTCTTT. Residues: CASSYGQGNLGTEAFF.